This TCR beta chain was identified in a study of control samples from healthy donors and cancer patients (TCRdb year 2020). Libraries were constructed by the immunoSEQ multiplex PCR assay. The table was pulled from immuneACCESS by TCRdb, which kept in-frame rearrangements only. Such tables lose some clones; where checked, under half of the loss comes from unresolved V genes, and the rest has no known cause. In all, the sample holds 200,000 to 250,000 clones, and 90% to 95% of those were seen once. The ten biggest clones cover about 1.6% of the sample. V is reduced by 5 bases and J by 10 bases, leaving a spacing of 18 bases between them. The CDR3 starts with the cysteine, ends with the phenylalanine, and has 15 residues. Only the CDR3 part of the read is kept: 45 bases, read in frame from the first base. CDR1 and CDR2 were assigned from the germline V gene (reference sequence) as SEHNR and FQNEAQ.

Remarks on this clone: Its antigen is currently not known. Per-base quality was not reported, and no clone a single base away is much larger than it.

The sequencing input was blood. The clonotype comes from a man between 50 and 59 years old in good health. This chain is built from TRBV7-9 and TRBJ1-6, with a weak D call of TRBD1 (5 bases match). The CDR3 sequence is CASSPWTLIESPLHF. The base sequence is TGTGCCAGCAGCCCTTGGACACTTATAGAGTCACCCCTCCACTTT.